The 27 T cell receptor beta chains below were found in one sample sequenced in a study of blood T cell repertoires in COVID-19. The repertoire was sequenced with immunoSEQ multiplex PCR; TCRdb's copy has only in-frame clones and lacks some. The data show 200,000 to 250,000 clones, 65% to 85% seen once. Source material: peripheral blood. The origin of the receptors is a woman at least 80 years old with acute or convalescent COVID-19.

The chain uses TRBV6-2 or TRBV6-3 and TRBJ2-3; D uncertain. CDR3 length: 13 residues. V was clipped by 2 bases and J by 11 bases, with 14 bases between them. Germline CDR1 reads MNHEY; CDR2 reads SVGEGT. The CDR3: CASSYEPGTGQYF. The CDR3 region has the DNA TGTGCCAGCAGTTACGAGCCTGGTACGGGGCAGTATTTT.

The gene calls are TRBV5-3 and TRBJ2-2; 14 nucleotides line up with TRBD2. TRBV5-3 is an open reading frame, and its role is uncertain. The V gene end was trimmed by 7 bases and the J gene end by 5 bases; junction bases not matched to a gene: 7. The CDR3 contains 16 residues. The CDR3 here is CARGTSGRGRTGELFF. CDR3 bases: TGTGCCAGAGGGACTAGCGGGAGAGGGAGGACCGGGGAGCTGTTTTTT.

The rearrangement links TRBV9 to TRBJ2-3, with 8 nucleotides matching TRBD2. The V segment lost 4 bases and the J segment 4 bases; nucleotides outside the gene matches: 14. The germline V gene has CDR1 SGDLS and CDR2 YYNGEE. This CDR3 has 17 residues. The CDR3 sequence: CASSLHGGEVLADTQYF. The CDR3 DNA reads as TGTGCCAGCAGCCTCCACGGGGGGGAGGTATTGGCAGATACGCAGTATTTT.

The sample holds one count of this clone. The V call is TRBV6-5, the J call TRBJ2-7; a possible D gene is TRBD1 (6 bases). V lost 5 bases, J lost 0 bases, and 14 bases lay in between. The CDR3 has 15 residues. Germline CDR1 and CDR2: MNHEY and SVGAGI. This CDR3 reads CASSRTLDSSYEQYF. In DNA, the CDR3 is TGTGCCAGCAGTCGGACTTTGGACAGCTCCTACGAGCAGTACTTC.

V gene TRBV4-1 combines with J gene TRBJ1-3; TRBD1 aligns across 8 bases. In germline, CDR1 is MGHRA, CDR2 YSYEKL. V gave up 0 bases and J gave up 4 bases; unmatched junction bases: 5. The CDR3 consists of 16 residues. As DNA, the CDR3 is TGCGCCAGCAGCCAAGACTTGGGGACAGGAGGAAACACCATATATTTT. It codes for CASSQDLGTGGNTIYF.

The chain is built from TRBV18 and TRBJ2-6, with TRBD1 as a possible D gene (5 bases). The CDR3 sequence is 18 residues long. Looked up from germline, CDR1 is KGHSH and CDR2 is LQKENI. V dropped 0 bases and J dropped 0 bases, with 12 bases sitting between them. The CDR3 sequence: CASSPPSQGVSGANVLTF. CDR3 sequence (DNA): TGTGCCAGCTCACCACCATCCCAGGGTGTCTCTGGGGCCAACGTCCTGACTTTC.

This rearrangement joins TRBV6-2 or TRBV6-3 to TRBJ1-5; D might be TRBD1 (6 bases). V was cut by 5 bases and J by 1 base, with 9 bases left in between. The CDR3 extends over 14 amino acids. Germline-derived CDR1 and CDR2 are MNHEY and SVGEGT. CDR3 bases: TGTGCCAGCAGTCTCAGGGGAAGCAATCAGCCCCAGCATTTT. Its protein is CASSLRGSNQPQHF.

This clone came up a few times. This sequence joins TRBV3-1 (or the pseudogene TRBV3-2) and TRBJ2-1, with D possibly being TRBD2 (5 bases). This CDR3 has 15 residues. The V gene's germline CDR1 is LGHDT and CDR2 YNNKEL (reference sequence). Trimming left V 0 bases short and J 0 bases short, with 6 bases between. DNA for the CDR3: TGTGCCAGCAGCCAAGAACTAGTCTCCTACAATGAGCAGTTCTTC. It specifies CASSQELVSYNEQFF.

The sample holds a few counts of this clone. The V call is TRBV7-2, the J call TRBJ2-1; 8 nucleotides match TRBD1. The CDR3 covers 15 residues. With V trimmed by 4 bases and J by 9 bases, 11 bases remained unmatched. Per the germline V gene, CDR1 is SGHTA and CDR2 is FQGNSA. CDR3 region: CASSSPVQGAGEQFF. The CDR3 bases are TGTGCCAGCAGCTCCCCAGTGCAGGGGGCGGGTGAGCAGTTCTTC. Variable domain in full (rest from reference TRBV7-2 and TRBJ2-1): GAGVSQSPSNKVTEKGKDVELRCDPISGHTALYWYRQSLGQGLEFLIYFQGNSAPDKSGLPSDRFSAERTGGSVSTLTIQRTQQEDSAVYLCASSSPVQGAGEQFFGPGTRLTVL.

In DNA, the CDR3 is TGTGCCAGCAGCACACAGGGTGACTCCCCCGAAGCTTTCTTT. This translates into CASSTQGDSPEAFF. The chain combines TRBV7-3 with TRBJ1-1; the D gene is possibly TRBD1 (6 bases). The germline V gene encodes CDR1 SGHTA and CDR2 FQGTGA. CDR3 length: 14 amino acids. V dropped 5 bases and J dropped 8 bases, with 18 bases sitting between them.

The chain joins TRBV10-3 to TRBJ2-7; 7 bases are shared with TRBD2. CDR3 length: 15 residues. Germline trimming cut 2 bases from V and 8 bases from J; bases unmatched to any gene: 12. Germline V gene data show CDR1 as ENHRY and CDR2 as SYGVKD. This chain's CDR3 is CAISEGGAGEEKQYF. The CDR3 nucleotides are TGTGCCATCAGTGAGGGTGGTGCGGGAGAGGAGAAGCAGTACTTC.

The chain is built from TRBV7-9 and TRBJ2-5; TRBD2 might be the D (6 bases). The CDR3 is 13 amino acids. V gave up 4 bases and J gave up 5 bases, with 11 bases separating them. Germline V gene lookup returns CDR1 SEHNR and CDR2 FQNEAQ (reference sequence). The CDR3 sequence is CASSSGREETQYF. In DNA, the CDR3 is TGTGCCAGCAGCTCGGGACGGGAGGAGACCCAGTACTTC.

V gene TRBV27 combines with J gene TRBJ2-1; 10 bases agree with TRBD2. Trimming took 5 bases from V and 6 from J; bases not matched to a gene: 7. This CDR3 contains 15 residues. The germline gives CDR1 MNHEY, CDR2 SMNVEV (reference sequence). CDR3 in DNA: TGTGCCAGCAGTCCCCGGACTAGCGGTATCAATGAGCAGTTCTTC. Its translation: CASSPRTSGINEQFF.

The rearrangement links TRBV27 to TRBJ2-2; D ambiguous. The CDR3 is 15 amino acids. Deletions cut 5 bases from V and 0 bases from J, with 10 bases between. Germline values: CDR1 MNHEY, CDR2 SMNVEV (reference sequence). This CDR3 is CASSRAPTNTGELFF. CDR3 sequence (DNA): TGTGCCAGCAGTCGCGCACCTACGAACACCGGGGAGCTGTTTTTT.

This clone has only a few counts. The chain couples TRBV2 to TRBJ1-5; D not certain. The germline V gene has CDR1 SNHLY and CDR2 FYNNEI. Trimming removed 2 bases from V and 6 bases from J, with 14 bases in between. This CDR3 region has 15 residues. CDR3 nucleotides: TGTGCCAGCAGTGAATTCGCACTAGGAGTTCAGCCCCAGCATTTT. As protein: CASSEFALGVQPQHF.

This rearrangement joins TRBV5-4 to TRBJ2-1, with 9 nucleotides matching TRBD1. Germline CDR1 SGHNT, CDR2 YYREEE (reference sequence). J lost 6 bases, V lost 5 bases, and 9 bases had no gene match. The CDR3 extends over 15 amino acids. The CDR3 DNA reads TGTGCCAGCAGGTCGCCGGGACAGGGTTTCAATGAGCAGTTCTTC. It translates to CASRSPGQGFNEQFF.

The chain uses TRBV6-2 or TRBV6-3 and TRBJ2-5, with a possible D match to TRBD2 (6 bases). With 0 bases removed from V and 2 bases from J, the gap between germline ends came to 16 bases. The CDR3 runs 17 residues. Looked up from germline, CDR1 is MNHEY and CDR2 is SVGEGT. The CDR3 is CASSYSGAASDQETQYF. The CDR3 DNA is TGTGCCAGCAGTTACTCCGGTGCGGCTAGCGATCAAGAGACCCAGTACTTC.

V is TRBV6-5 and J is TRBJ2-4, with D possibly matching TRBD1 (6 bases). V was shortened by 6 bases and J by 0 bases, with 12 bases between the two germline ends. The CDR3 is made up of 15 amino acids. Germline assignment: CDR1 MNHEY and CDR2 SVGAGI. CDR3 protein: CASRGAGEAKNIQYF. DNA of the CDR3: TGTGCCAGCAGGGGAGCAGGGGAAGCCAAAAACATTCAGTACTTC.

The rearrangement uses TRBV6-6 and TRBJ1-1; 7 positions match TRBD1. Germline loops: CDR1 MNHNY, CDR2 SVGAGI (reference sequence). The CDR3 has 14 residues. V was pared by 0 bases and J by 5 bases, with 3 bases of the junction left unmatched. The CDR3 nucleotides are TGTGCCAGCAGTTACTCGACCAGGGGGACTGAAGCTTTCTTT. This translates into CASSYSTRGTEAFF.

This chain connects TRBV7-2 to TRBJ2-7, with 11 bases lining up with TRBD1. Trimming removed 1 base from V and 0 bases from J; junction bases left unmatched: 5. This CDR3 is 17 amino acids long. Germline V gene lookup returns CDR1 SGHTA and CDR2 FQGNSA. In DNA form, the CDR3 reads TGTGCCAGCAGCTTAGTCGGGACAGGGGGGGGCTCCTACGAGCAGTACTTC. Encoded protein: CASSLVGTGGGSYEQYF.

The chain combines TRBV2 with TRBJ1-2, with D unclear. This CDR3 has 13 residues. V lost 5 bases and J lost 8, with 15 bases in between. The germline CDR1 and CDR2 sequences are SNHLY and FYNNEI. CDR3 nucleotides: TGTGCCAGCAGTCTAACATCGGTCGGGGGCTACACCTTC. It encodes CASSLTSVGGYTF.

The rearrangement links TRBV11-2 to TRBJ2-1; 8 nucleotides line up with TRBD2. The CDR3 sequence is 15 residues long. The trim removed 3 bases at V and 8 bases at J, leaving 9 bases unmatched. The V gene's germline CDR1 is SGHAT and CDR2 FQNNGV. The CDR3 is CASSFGAGVVYEQFF. The CDR3 DNA reads TGTGCCAGCAGCTTCGGAGCGGGAGTGGTCTATGAGCAGTTCTTC.

The rearrangement links TRBV19 to TRBJ1-4, with no clear D. The CDR3 is made up of 14 amino acids. CDR1 LNHDA and CDR2 SQIVND come from the germline V gene (reference sequence). Deletions cut 1 base from V and 8 bases from J, with 11 bases between. The DNA for the CDR3 is TGTGCCAGTAGTATAGGACGGACGGGAGAAAAACTGTTTTTT. This sequence encodes CASSIGRTGEKLFF.

The V gene is TRBV5-6, the J gene TRBJ1-4; a possible D gene is TRBD1 (5 bases). Trimming cost V 3 bases and J 7 bases, with 13 bases left between them. The CDR3 totals 14 residues. In germline, CDR1 is SGHDT, CDR2 YYEEEE. This CDR3 is CASSSAGGGEKLFF. The CDR3 nucleotides are TGTGCCAGCAGCTCGGCCGGGGGAGGTGAAAAACTGTTTTTT. Full variable domain (rest looked up from reference TRBV5-6 and TRBJ1-4): DAGVTQSPTHLIKTRGQQVTLRCSPKSGHDTVSWYQQALGQGPQFIFQYYEEEERQRGNFPDRFSGHQFPNYSSELNVNALLLGDSALYLCASSSAGGGEKLFFGSGTQLSVL.

V and J are TRBV6-1 and TRBJ1-5, with 7 bases identical to TRBD1. The CDR3 contains 16 residues. The trim removed 2 bases at V and 2 bases at J, leaving 6 bases unmatched. Germline values: CDR1 MNHNS, CDR2 SASEGT. The CDR3 protein is CASSEITGVGNQPQHF. CDR3 coding DNA: TGTGCCAGCAGTGAAATAACAGGGGTGGGCAATCAGCCCCAGCATTTT.

The chain joins TRBV11-2 to TRBJ2-5, with 10 bases lining up with TRBD2. From germline, CDR1 is SGHAT and CDR2 FQNNGV. V lost 3 bases and J lost 2; bases outside the gene matches: 6. This CDR3 is 16 amino acids long. CDR3 in amino acids: CASSLDPSGSQETQYF. The CDR3 DNA reads as TGTGCCAGCAGCTTGGATCCTAGCGGGAGTCAAGAGACCCAGTACTTC.

With regard to this clone: At one end, the junction sequence differs from germline, possibly due to a read error. V gene TRBV7-8 combines with J gene TRBJ2-7; TRBD1 might be the D (8 bases). This CDR3 has 16 amino acids. Per the germline V gene, CDR1 is SGHVS and CDR2 is FQNEAQ. The CDR3 DNA is TGTGCCAGCAGCGTAGCGGGCCAGGGGGCGCGGGACGAGCAGTACTTC. Amino acid sequence: CASSVAGQGARDEQYF.